The clone carrying this TCR beta chain has a handful of counts. Its antigen remains unidentified. This CDR3 has 16 amino acids. The germline V gene encodes CDR1 SGHRS and CDR2 YFSETQ. V was trimmed by 3 bases and J by 4 bases, leaving 19 bases between them. This entry belongs to a study of cytomegalovirus exposure and HLA in healthy donors. Points from the study as a whole: A link between a missense DCLRE1C variant and TCR beta V- and J-gene trimming emerged from a later analysis.

The PCR made use of 60 Vbeta and 13 Jbeta primers. Data came from immunoSEQ multiplex PCR; TCRdb stores just in-frame clones and leaves some out. Here the sample spans 60,000 to 90,000 clones, 55% to 80% being singletons. This sequence originates from a man in his forties in good health and CMV-seropositive. Sequencing was done on a sample of PBMCs. The gene calls are TRBV5-1 and TRBJ1-1; D perhaps matches TRBD1 (5 bases). The DNA of the CDR3 is TGCGCCAGCAGCTGGGGCTCCCGGACCCCCAGCACTGAAGCTTTCTTT. Translated: CASSWGSRTPSTEAFF. Looking up the rest from reference TRBV5-1 and TRBJ1-1 gives the full variable domain: KAGVTQTPRYLIKTRGQQVTLSCSPISGHRSVSWYQQTPGQGLQFLFEYFSETQRNKGNFPGRFSGRQFSNSRSEMNVSTLELGDSALYLCASSWGSRTPSTEAFFGQGTRLTVV.